Included here is one T cell receptor (beta chain) sequence, with context. Method: immunoSEQ multiplex PCR; TCRdb's copy keeps in-frame clones and lacks some. Seen here are 150,000 to 200,000 clones, approximately 77% observed once, and the top ten hold 15% to 20%. CDR1 is MDHEN and CDR2 is SYDVKM in the germline V gene. V was trimmed by 4 bases and J by 0 bases, leaving 11 bases between them. The CDR3 spans 15 residues. This specimen comes from a study of blood T cell repertoires in COVID-19. Overall study context: COVID-19 samples, acute and convalescent, were from the United States, Italy and Spain. T cells, B-cell-depleted T cells, or PBMCs provided the cDNA or gDNA that served as material.

Participant-given clinical history determined each cohort assignment. Cohort 3 recovery required two negative PCRs, clearance, or symptom resolution. The clonotype originates from a man aged 55-75 years who had recovered from COVID-19. The chain is built from TRBV28 and TRBJ2-3; a weak D match, TRBD1 (5 bases). The source material was PBMCs or T cells enriched from blood (not recorded which). The CDR3: CASSSPTASTDTQYF. The CDR3 nucleotides are TGTGCCAGCAGTTCTCCGACAGCTAGCACAGATACGCAGTATTTT. The full variable domain, completed using reference TRBV28 and TRBJ2-3, is DVKVTQSSRYLVKRTGEKVFLECVQDMDHENMFWYRQDPGLGLRLIYFSYDVKMKEKGDIPEGYSVSREKKERFSLILESASTNQTSMYLCASSSPTASTDTQYFGPGTRLTVL.